Listed here are 22 T cell receptor beta chains from one sample, sequenced in a study of blood T cell repertoires in COVID-19. Only in-frame clones appear in the TCRdb table, and some are missing; sequencing was by immunoSEQ multiplex PCR. The table shows about 160,000 clones, with 83% occurring only once. Sample: PBMCs or T cells enriched from blood (not recorded which). The receptors originated from a woman aged 50 to 60 in a cohort exposed to, infected with or recovered from COVID-19 (not recorded which).

This rearrangement joins TRBV4-2 to TRBJ2-3; TRBD2 matches at 9 bases. Germline trimming cut 0 bases from V and 3 bases from J; bases unmatched to any gene: 4. There are 16 residues in the CDR3. Germline CDR1 reads LGHNA; CDR2 reads YNFKEQ. Here the CDR3 DNA reads TGTGCCAGCAGCCAAGATGGCGGGGGGGCGACAGATACGCAGTATTTT. Its protein is CASSQDGGGATDTQYF.

The CDR3 is CASSWGQPYEQYF. The DNA for the CDR3 is TGTGCCAGCAGCTGGGGACAGCCCTACGAGCAGTACTTC. The gene calls are TRBV11-2 and TRBJ2-7; TRBD1 matches at 7 bases. V shed 4 bases and J 2 bases; nucleotides not matched to a gene: 2. The CDR3 runs 13 residues. Germline CDR1 is SGHAT and CDR2 is FQNNGV.

This clone was detected once. The DNA for the CDR3 is TGTGCCAGCAGATACGACAGGGGGCCCACAGATACGCAGTATTTT. This translates into CASRYDRGPTDTQYF. The chain carries TRBV5-4 and TRBJ2-3; TRBD1 aligns across 10 bases. Germline V CDR1 and CDR2: SGHNT, YYREEE (reference sequence). This CDR3 is 15 amino acids long. The V and J ends lost 5 bases and 2 bases, in that order; junction bases with no gene match: 5. Full variable domain (outside the CDR3, taken from reference TRBV5-4 and TRBJ2-3): ETGVTQSPTHLIKTRGQQVTLRCSSQSGHNTVSWYQQALGQGPQFIFQYYREEENGRGNFPPRFSGLQFPNYSSELNVNALELDDSALYLCASRYDRGPTDTQYFGPGTRLTVL.

V and J are TRBV5-1 and TRBJ1-4; D is perhaps TRBD1 (5 bases). CDR1 SGHRS and CDR2 YFSETQ come from the germline V gene. V was pared by 0 bases and J by 7 bases, with 16 bases between. CDR3 size: 16 residues. CDR3 sequence reads: CASSLGQTSIGEKLFF. CDR3 nucleotides: TGCGCCAGCAGCTTGGGACAGACCTCGATAGGTGAAAAACTGTTTTTT.

This chain links TRBV4-3 with TRBJ1-1, with D possibly matching TRBD1 (5 bases). Trimming removed 7 bases from V and 2 bases from J, with 11 bases in between. The CDR3 loop spans 13 amino acids. The germline V gene encodes CDR1 LGHNA and CDR2 YSLEER. Written as DNA, the CDR3 is TGCGCCAGCACATCAGGGCAAAACACTGAAGCTTTCTTT. Translation gives CASTSGQNTEAFF.

This sequence joins TRBV10-1 and TRBJ2-2; D unclear. From germline, CDR1 is WNHNN and CDR2 SYGVQD (reference sequence). The CDR3 length is 14 residues. Trimming left V 6 bases short and J 0 bases short, with 8 bases between. CDR3 region: CASRAQSNTGELFF. The DNA for the CDR3 is TGCGCCAGCAGAGCACAGTCGAACACCGGGGAGCTGTTTTTT.

The genes are TRBV7-9 and TRBJ2-7; D perhaps matches TRBD2 (6 bases). The V end lost 3 bases, the J end lost 2 bases, and 11 bases lay between the germline ends. This CDR3 contains 14 residues. The germline V gene encodes CDR1 SEHNR and CDR2 FQNEAQ (reference sequence). Here the CDR3 DNA reads TGTGCCAGCAGCTTTGAACTAGCTCCCTACGAGCAGTACTTC. Translated, it gives CASSFELAPYEQYF.

The chain couples TRBV11-2 to TRBJ2-5; D is unclear. CDR1 and CDR2 from the germline V gene are SGHAT and FQNNGV. The CDR3 has 13 residues. The V end lost 0 bases, the J end lost 3 bases, and 5 bases lay between the germline ends. Here the CDR3 DNA reads TGTGCCAGCAGCTTAGAAGCTAAAGAGACCCAGTACTTC. Translating it yields CASSLEAKETQYF.

This rearrangement joins TRBV19 to TRBJ2-1, with TRBD2 as a possible D gene (6 bases). The CDR3 runs to 14 residues. In germline, CDR1 is LNHDA, CDR2 SQIVND (reference sequence). Deletions cut 1 base from V and 4 bases from J, with 8 bases between. This CDR3 reads CASSIGGVYNEQFF. The CDR3 DNA reads as TGTGCCAGTAGTATAGGCGGGGTTTACAATGAGCAGTTCTTC.

V is TRBV4-3 and J is TRBJ2-1; 8 positions match TRBD1. This CDR3 is 14 amino acids long. V lost 1 base to trimming and J lost 7 bases; unmatched junction nucleotides: 3. Germline CDR1 reads LGHNA; CDR2 reads YSLEER. The CDR3 sequence: CASSQGTGRNEQFF. The CDR3, as DNA: TGCGCCAGCAGCCAAGGGACAGGGAGAAATGAGCAGTTCTTC.

The J gene is TRBJ2-1, the V gene TRBV19; the D gene is possibly TRBD2 (6 bases). V was shortened by 10 bases and J by 10 bases, with 17 bases between the two germline ends. The CDR3 has 12 amino acids. Germline-derived CDR1 and CDR2 are LNHDA and SQIVND (reference sequence). In DNA form, the CDR3 reads TGTGCCACGAAGGGGACGGGAGTAGAGCAGTTCTTC. Translated: CATKGTGVEQFF.

The rearrangement links TRBV19 to TRBJ1-5; D is unclear. The CDR3 loop spans 15 amino acids. CDR1 is LNHDA, CDR2 SQIVND, per germline (reference sequence). V was pared by 7 bases and J by 0 bases, with 13 bases between. CDR3 loop: CASTPAQHSNQPQHF. In DNA form, the CDR3 reads TGTGCCAGTACTCCAGCACAGCATAGCAATCAGCCCCAGCATTTT.

The chain is built from TRBV9 and TRBJ1-2, with TRBD1 as a possible D gene (5 bases). Germline CDR1 reads SGDLS; CDR2 reads YYNGEE. The CDR3 contains 14 residues. With 3 bases removed from V and 4 bases from J, the gap between germline ends came to 13 bases. In DNA form, the CDR3 reads TGTGCCAGCAGCGAGGGACTCGCTCGCTATGGCTACACCTTC. Amino acid sequence: CASSEGLARYGYTF.

This rearrangement joins TRBV30 to TRBJ1-2; 7 bases are a match to TRBD1. The V gene's germline CDR1 is GTSNPN and CDR2 SVGIG (reference sequence). The CDR3 covers 15 residues. Trimming at V came to 3 bases and at J to 5 bases, leaving 12 bases not matched to a gene. The CDR3 DNA is TGTGCCTGGAGACCGACCGCCGACAGGGTATATGGCTACACCTTC. It codes for CAWRPTADRVYGYTF.

This clone appeared a single time. The chain uses TRBV19 and TRBJ1-2; no reliable D call. The CDR3 consists of 14 residues. Germline-derived CDR1 and CDR2 are LNHDA and SQIVND (reference sequence). The V and J ends lost 0 bases and 0 bases respectively, with 5 bases between them. Written as DNA, the CDR3 is TGTGCCAGTAGTATAGACAGGACTAACTATGGCTACACCTTC. Its translation: CASSIDRTNYGYTF.

This clone came up once. This chain links TRBV18 with TRBJ2-1; TRBD2 is a possible D gene (6 bases). Germline CDR1 and CDR2: KGHSH and LQKENI. CDR3 length equals 11 residues. Trimming left V 8 bases short and J 4 bases short, with 6 bases between. CDR3: CASRGYNEQFF. The CDR3 bases are TGTGCCAGCCGGGGGTACAATGAGCAGTTCTTC.

The CDR3 bases are TGTGCCAGCAGCACCCCCGGAGGGGGGGACAGGTCAAGGCATTTT. It yields the protein CASSTPGGGDRSRHF. The chain has TRBV21-1 and TRBJ1-5; the D segment call TRBD1 is taken from the table without a DNA check. TRBV21-1 is a known pseudogene. CDR3 length equals 15 residues.

The CDR3 DNA sequence: TGTGCCAGCAGCCAAGAAAACATAGGGACAGGGCTGACCTTC. This sequence encodes CASSQENIGTGLTF. J is TRBJ1-2 and V is TRBV11-2; 9 nucleotides align to TRBD1. V was pared by 5 bases and J by 14 bases, with 15 bases of the junction left unmatched. The CDR3 is 14 residues long. In germline, CDR1 is SGHAT, CDR2 FQNNGV.

For the CDR3, the DNA is TGTGCCAGCAGCCCCGGGACAGGGCTAAACAATGAGCAGTTCTTC. Amino acids: CASSPGTGLNNEQFF. This rearrangement joins TRBV3-1 (or the pseudogene TRBV3-2) to TRBJ2-1; 9 nucleotides match TRBD1. The J segment lost 5 bases and the V segment lost 4 bases, leaving 6 bases of the junction unmatched. The germline V gene encodes CDR1 LGHDT and CDR2 YNNKEL (reference sequence). The CDR3 has 15 amino acids.

The V gene is TRBV12-3 or TRBV12-4, the J gene TRBJ2-3; D gene unclear. V lost 4 bases and J 8 bases, leaving 7 bases between the germline ends. CDR3 size: 11 residues. CDR3 nucleotides: TGTGCCAGCAGTTCCCCGGGTACGCAGTATTTT. Amino acids: CASSSPGTQYF.

The sample holds a few counts of this clone. The V call is TRBV5-1, the J call TRBJ2-3; TRBD2 matches at 11 bases. The junction had 4 bases not matched to a gene; V was cut back by 3 bases and J by 4 bases. CDR1 is SGHRS and CDR2 is YFSETQ in the germline V gene. CDR3 length: 15 amino acids. The CDR3 spells CASSSSSGGADTQYF. In nucleotides, the CDR3 is TGCGCCAGCAGCTCGAGTAGCGGGGGGGCAGATACGCAGTATTTT.

There are a few counts of this clone. V usage is TRBV3-1 (or the pseudogene TRBV3-2) and J usage is TRBJ2-7; no clear D. CDR1 is LGHDT and CDR2 is YNNKEL in the germline V gene (reference sequence). This CDR3 contains 17 residues. V was pared by 0 bases and J by 0 bases, with 15 bases between. CDR3 sequence: CASSQDRPETGSYEQYF. In nucleotides, the CDR3 is TGTGCCAGCAGCCAAGATAGGCCAGAGACTGGCTCCTACGAGCAGTACTTC.